This TCR beta chain stems from a study of blood T cells in healthy people across ages (dated by TCRdb to 2013 to 2016). Describing the broader study: Template switching captured roughly one uniquely barcoded TCR beta cDNA molecule per two T cells in model experiments. Using deep sequencing normalized with unique cDNA molecular identifiers, the study measured how TCR beta repertoire diversity changes with age. The donors were split into four age groups: young (average around 15 years), middle-aged (roughly 42), aged (approximately 60) and long-lived (approximately 80). Using the same blood draw, the study looked at two additional independent replicas of 1 million unique cDNA reads for two donors, one aged 18 to 30 and the other aged 80 or older. What the authors observed across the whole study: A strong correlation was found between observed TCR beta diversity and the percentage of naive T cells measured by flow cytometry. Because the CMV infection status of the donors was unknown, age-related changes in expanded clonotypes may potentially have been confounded. Bulk unsorted PBMC profiling prevented conclusive comparison of naive and antigen-experienced compartments. Compared with the aged group, more naive CD4+ T cells, fewer expanded clones and increased TCR diversity were shown by the long-lived group, suggesting age selection. Estimates of total diversity based on one million sequenced T cells were regarded as lower bounds and as underestimates. As age increased, observed TCR beta diversity per million T cells dropped in a roughly linear way, and a significant reduction was already evident by age 40.

V loses 8 bases of germline sequence and J loses 4 bases, and the interval between the two ends is 8 bases. The cysteine opens and the phenylalanine closes a CDR3 of 11 amino acids. The kept DNA is CDR3 alone, 33 bases in frame from the first base. The donors were 40 or so Caucasian individuals from Russia, aged 6 to 90 years, who were systemically healthy. Approximately 9 milliliters of peripheral blood were collected from each donor into EDTA-treated Vacutainer tubes. PBMCs were isolated by Ficoll-Paque density-gradient centrifugation, with at least 6.5 million obtained per sample. Total RNA was extracted from PBMCs with Trizol reagent, with at least 6 micrograms obtained per sample. The percentages of naive CD45RAhigh/CD27high T cells were determined by flow cytometry on a PBMC aliquot from every donor. Library prep was done by 5' RACE. The reads were generated on an Illumina HiSeq 2500. A second PCR of roughly 6 to 12 cycles was run with a J-beta primer mix and a sample-barcoded 5' primer. A unique molecular identifier was introduced onto each TCR beta cDNA molecule by a template-switch 5' adaptor carrying 12 random nucleotides. At least 3 million CDR3-containing paired-end reads were obtained from each sample. First-strand cDNA was synthesized from all RNA with the Mint cDNA synthesis kit, primed by a TRBC-specific oligonucleotide. Following uracil-DNA glycosylase treatment, a first 18-cycle PCR with universal primers M1SS and BC2_uni_R was performed on all cDNA. The paper's processing steps were these. For normalization, 1 million high-quality reads were randomly selected from each sample, with every read carrying a distinct molecular identifier. Instead of being binned into consensus sequences, reads that shared molecular identifiers were thrown out. MiTCR, set to a Q25 quality threshold and the strictest error-elimination algorithm, was used for CDR3 identification, clonotype clustering and error correction. A nonparametric unseen species model using Euler transformation provided a lower-bound estimate of total TCR beta diversity. TCRdb reworked the public reads: Q25 trimming with fastp, MiXCR clone assembly, productive beta chains retained. Each entry is one CDR3 protein sequence, shown with its most common DNA and genes. What appears here as the V and J calls and clone size reflects TCRdb's work, not the paper's. The sample table records around 1,000,000 distinct CDR3 sequences; roughly a quarter of these occur just once. The top ten hold around 0.7% of the sample.

This clonotype was detected ten times or more. Its antigen is unknown. No base quality information exists; no much larger clone differs at one position. This sample was shared with a second study, whose subject was T cells of mothers and their children. Looking at the second paper: Nine systemically healthy Caucasian individuals served as donors, namely three mothers together with their six children. cDNA synthesis used all of the extracted RNA, with approximately 1.4 ug of RNA in each 15 ul reaction. In the second PCR, the M1S primer added sample barcodes and 2-4 random nucleotides. Over 8 million TCR beta CDR3 reads were obtained for each mother, and around 3 million reads were obtained for each child. In both related and unrelated pairs, thymic selection shapes the output of TCR recombination in a similar way, with inherited differences having only a minor effect. Normalized repertoire overlap was always slightly but never significantly higher in related than unrelated mother-child pairs. No persistent microchimeric T cell clones were found, with a detection sensitivity of approximately 110 clones per million clonotypes. In the study, deep NGS was used to compare the TCR beta repertoires of mothers and children, and features distinguishing related mother-child pairs from unrelated individuals were sought. The mean age was around 42 +/- 4 years for the mothers and approximately 11 +/- 4 years for the children. After adapter ligation with NEBNext reagents, the libraries were sequenced on Illumina HiSeq 2000 with 100+100 nt paired-end reads. To prevent cross-contamination, the mother and child libraries were prepared one month apart and sequenced in separate runs. For each donor, somewhere between roughly 450,000 and 2,200,000 distinct TCR beta clonotypes were identified. Naive TCR beta clonotypes were estimated from low-frequency clonotypes matched to each donor's FACS-determined naive share, without sorting.

The receptor chain draws on TRBV12-3 or TRBV12-4 and TRBJ2-5; the D gene lacks a confident call. Input material: blood. This sequence was found in a girl aged 2-10 years in good health. Read as DNA, the sequence is TGTGCCAGCCAAGGGTTAGAGACCCAGTACTTC. Its coded protein is CASQGLETQYF.